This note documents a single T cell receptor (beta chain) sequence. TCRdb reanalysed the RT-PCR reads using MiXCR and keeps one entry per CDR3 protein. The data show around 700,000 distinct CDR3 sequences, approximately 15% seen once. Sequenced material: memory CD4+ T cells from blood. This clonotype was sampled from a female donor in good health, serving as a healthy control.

Written as DNA, the CDR3 is TGCGCCAGCAGCATCCCCGGGACAGGGGAGACCCAGTACTTC. Protein sequence: CASSIPGTGETQYF. The chain couples TRBV5-1 to TRBJ2-5; 9 nucleotides match TRBD1. The trim removed 4 bases at V and 5 bases at J, leaving 6 bases unmatched. There are 14 residues in the CDR3. Per the germline V gene, CDR1 is SGHRS and CDR2 is YFSETQ.